Below, one T cell receptor beta chain is given with its context. The data were obtained in a study of OX40 agonist ivuxolimab in advanced cancers. The overall study: Every 2 weeks, ivuxolimab was infused into the patients intravenously at between 0.01 and 10 mg/kg.

Assay used: immunoSEQ multiplex PCR; TCRdb lists only in-frame clones, some missing. Of 80,000 to 100,000 clones detected, approximately 94% appear once; the ten largest clones hold 2% to 3%. V lost 2 bases, J lost 0 bases, and 10 bases lay in between. The CDR3 length is 15 residues. CDR1 is SNHLY, CDR2 FYNNEI, per germline. People who had autoimmune disease history or systemic immunosuppression were excluded. This material consisted of CD4+ or CD8+ T cells sorted from blood, taken in a trial of the OX40 agonist ivuxolimab. This sequence joins TRBV2 and TRBJ2-5, with a tentative D call TRBD2 (6 bases). The sequence was obtained from an adult with an advanced solid tumor such as melanoma, head and neck, liver or kidney cancer. Here the CDR3 DNA reads TGTGCCAGCAGTGAAAGACTAGACTACCAAGAGACCCAGTACTTC. Protein sequence: CASSERLDYQETQYF.